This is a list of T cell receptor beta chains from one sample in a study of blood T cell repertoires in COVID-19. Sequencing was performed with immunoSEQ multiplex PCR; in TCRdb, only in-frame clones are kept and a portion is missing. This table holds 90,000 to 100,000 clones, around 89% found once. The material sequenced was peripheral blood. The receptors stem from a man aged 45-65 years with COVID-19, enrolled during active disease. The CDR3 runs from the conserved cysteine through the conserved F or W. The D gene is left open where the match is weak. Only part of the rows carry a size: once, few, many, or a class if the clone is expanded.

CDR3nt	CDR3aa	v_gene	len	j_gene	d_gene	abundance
TGCGCCAGCAGCCCCGGGACAGAAGGGGGTGAAAAACTGTTTTTT	CASSPGTEGGEKLFF	TRBV4-1	15	TRBJ1-4	TRBD1	NA
TGTGCCACCAGTGAACCGCGCGGGGGACCCACTAAGAGCTCCTACAATGAGCAGTTCTTC	CATSEPRGGPTKSSYNEQFF	TRBV24-1	20	TRBJ2-1	TRBD2	once
TGTGCCAGCAGCTTACCGGGGGGAGGTGAGCAGTTCTTC	CASSLPGGGEQFF	TRBV7-3	13	TRBJ2-1	TRBD2	NA
TGTGCAGGGGATTGGGATACGCAGTATTTT	CAGDWDTQYF	TRBV6-4	10	TRBJ2-3	NA	NA
TGTGCCAGCAGCCCTCCGGGGTCTAGCACAGATACGCAGTATTTT	CASSPPGSSTDTQYF	TRBV5-5	15	TRBJ2-3	NA	once
TGTGCCAGCAGCCAAGATCCGGCCGACATACGTTATGGCTACACCTTC	CASSQDPADIRYGYTF	TRBV4-2	16	TRBJ1-2	NA	NA
TGTGCCAGCAGCCAACGGGTGAACACTGAAGCTTTCTTT	CASSQRVNTEAFF	TRBV3-1/TRBV3-2	13	TRBJ1-1	NA	NA
TGCGCCAGCAGGCTACTTAGCGGGGGGGCTGCAGATACGCAGTATTTT	CASRLLSGGAADTQYF	TRBV5-1	16	TRBJ2-3	TRBD2	NA
TGTGCCAGCCGATTGCGAGGAGCCCAGTACTTC	CASRLRGAQYF	TRBV6-6	11	TRBJ2-5	NA	once
TGCGCCAGCAGCCCGGGACAGGGTACCTATGGCTACACCTTC	CASSPGQGTYGYTF	TRBV5-1	14	TRBJ1-2	TRBD1	NA
TGTGCCACCAGTCAGGCTAGCGGGACCTACAATGAGCAGTTCTTC	CATSQASGTYNEQFF	TRBV24-1	15	TRBJ2-1	TRBD2	NA
TGCGCCAGCAGCTTGGGACAGGGAAGGAGCTCGAACACTGAAGCTTTCTTT	CASSLGQGRSSNTEAFF	TRBV5-1	17	TRBJ1-1	TRBD1	few
TGTGCCAGCAGCTTGGGGGCCCAAGAGACCCAGTACTTC	CASSLGAQETQYF	TRBV5-4	13	TRBJ2-5	NA	NA
TGTGCCAGCAGCTTCTCCTTTGAAGAGACCCAGTACTTC	CASSFSFEETQYF	TRBV11-3	13	TRBJ2-5	NA	NA
TGCGCCAGCAGCTTGGCCCGAGCAACTAATGAAAAACTGTTTTTT	CASSLARATNEKLFF	TRBV5-1	15	TRBJ1-4	NA	NA
TGTGCCAGCAGCTTGGTGGGGACAGGGGGACCAAACACCATATATTTT	CASSLVGTGGPNTIYF	TRBV5-6	16	TRBJ1-3	TRBD1	NA
TGTGCCAGCAGTTCTCCGGGACAGGGGAACCAGCCCCAGCATTTT	CASSSPGQGNQPQHF	TRBV28	15	TRBJ1-5	TRBD1	NA